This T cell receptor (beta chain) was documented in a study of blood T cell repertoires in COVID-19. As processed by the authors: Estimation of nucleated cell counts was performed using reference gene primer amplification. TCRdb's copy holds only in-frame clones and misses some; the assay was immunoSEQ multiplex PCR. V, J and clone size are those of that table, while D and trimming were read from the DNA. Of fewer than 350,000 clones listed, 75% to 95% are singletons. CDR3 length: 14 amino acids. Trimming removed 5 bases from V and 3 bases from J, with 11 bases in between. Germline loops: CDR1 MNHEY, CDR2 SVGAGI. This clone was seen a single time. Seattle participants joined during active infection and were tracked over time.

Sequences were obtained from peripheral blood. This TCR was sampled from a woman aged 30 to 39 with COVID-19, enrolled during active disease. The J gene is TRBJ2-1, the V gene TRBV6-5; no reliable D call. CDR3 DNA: TGTGCCAGCAGTCTCGCTGACAACTACAATGAGCAGTTCTTC. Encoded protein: CASSLADNYNEQFF.